This TCR beta chain was identified during a study of T cell changes during pregnancy in multiple sclerosis. This clone has a single count. The data were produced by immunoSEQ multiplex PCR, yet TCRdb's version contains in-frame clones alone and is incomplete. The sample has about 92,000 clones, roughly 90% seen once. The source material was peripheral blood, sampled in the first trimester of pregnancy. The receptor was isolated from a female donor with multiple sclerosis, enrolled in a pregnancy study.

This CDR3 is CASSEDRQDNEQFF. In DNA form, the CDR3 reads TGCGCCAGCAGTGAAGACAGACAAGACAATGAGCAGTTCTTC. The genes are TRBV10-1 and TRBJ2-1; D might be TRBD1 (5 bases). V was pared by 3 bases and J by 5 bases, with 11 bases between. Germline CDR1 reads WNHNN; CDR2 reads SYGVQD (reference sequence). CDR3 length: 14 amino acids.